This T cell receptor (beta chain) was captured by sequencing in a study of blood T cell repertoires in COVID-19. About the research overall: The samples span acute and convalescent COVID-19 from the United States, Italy and Spain. In each case, the material was cDNA or gDNA derived from T cells, B-cell-depleted T cells, or PBMCs.

Per the original data handling: Quantification of nucleated cells was approximated via reference gene primer amplification. Clones were read by immunoSEQ multiplex PCR, and TCRdb kept only the in-frame ones, dropping some. V, J and clone size reflect that table, while D and trimming were determined from the DNA. The sample carries about 400,000 clones, 89% recorded once. This clone was counted a single time. CDR3 size: 16 residues. V lost 1 base and J lost 0, with 7 bases in between. Germline V lookup: CDR1 MGHRA, CDR2 YSYEKL. Sample: peripheral blood. This clonotype was sampled from a man aged 35-49 years with acute or convalescent COVID-19. This chain connects TRBV4-1 to TRBJ1-6, with D unresolved. The CDR3 loop reads CASSQGPSSYNSPLHF. Here the CDR3 DNA reads TGCGCCAGCAGCCAAGGGCCTAGCTCCTATAATTCACCCCTCCACTTT.